The sequence of this TCR beta chain was determined in a study of shared clonotypes between healthy human individuals. Study-wide background: The study enrolled a couple of women and a few men aged 18 to 49. Study-wide points: Relative to clonotypes present in all four donors, those not shared had lower generation probabilities. The represented genetic and exposure-history diversity was limited by the small number of donors. Sharing across four donors was highest in naive CD4 (approximately 5%) and lowest in memory CD8 (around 0.4%).

Points on this clone: No antigen is known for it.

Sequencing was performed with immunoSEQ multiplex PCR; in TCRdb, only in-frame clones are kept and a portion is missing. The sample shows around 700,000 clones, 73% of them seen only once. This clonotype was sampled from a woman aged 30 to 39 in good health. Specimen: memory CD4+ T cells sorted from blood. Subset here: CD45RA-negative fraction.

CDR3 nucleotide sequence: TGTGCCAGCAGCTTAGGCACTAGCGGGCTTAAGAGGAATGAGCAGTTCTTC. Protein sequence: CASSLGTSGLKRNEQFF. The V gene is TRBV11-3, the J gene TRBJ2-1; TRBD2 aligns across 9 bases. Trimming took 1 base from V and 7 from J; bases not matched to a gene: 11. Germline V gene data show CDR1 as SGHNT and CDR2 as YENEEA. CDR3 length: 17 amino acids.